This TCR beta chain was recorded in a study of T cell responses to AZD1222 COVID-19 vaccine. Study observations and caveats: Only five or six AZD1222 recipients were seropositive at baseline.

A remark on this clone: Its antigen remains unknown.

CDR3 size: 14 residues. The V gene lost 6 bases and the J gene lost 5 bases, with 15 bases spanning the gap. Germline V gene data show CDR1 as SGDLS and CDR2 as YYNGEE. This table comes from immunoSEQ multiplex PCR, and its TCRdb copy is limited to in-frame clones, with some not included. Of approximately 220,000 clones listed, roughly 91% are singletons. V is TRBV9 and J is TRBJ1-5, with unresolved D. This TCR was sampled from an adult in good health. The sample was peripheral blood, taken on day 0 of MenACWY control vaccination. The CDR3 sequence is CASKRRHHHQPQHF. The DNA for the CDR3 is TGTGCCAGCAAGAGACGACACCATCATCAGCCCCAGCATTTT.